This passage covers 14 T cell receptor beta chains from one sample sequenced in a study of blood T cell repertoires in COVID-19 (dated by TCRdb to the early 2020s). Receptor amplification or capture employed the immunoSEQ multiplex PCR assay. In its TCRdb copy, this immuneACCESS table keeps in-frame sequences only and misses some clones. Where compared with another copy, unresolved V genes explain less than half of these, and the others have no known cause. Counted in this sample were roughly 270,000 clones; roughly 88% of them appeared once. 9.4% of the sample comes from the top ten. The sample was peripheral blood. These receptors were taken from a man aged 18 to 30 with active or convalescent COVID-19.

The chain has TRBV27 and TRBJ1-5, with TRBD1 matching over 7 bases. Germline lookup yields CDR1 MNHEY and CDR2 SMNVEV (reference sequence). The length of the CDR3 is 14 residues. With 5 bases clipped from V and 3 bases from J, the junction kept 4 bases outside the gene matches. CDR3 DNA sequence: TGTGCCAGCAGTCCGACAGGGTACAATCAGCCCCAGCATTTT. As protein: CASSPTGYNQPQHF.

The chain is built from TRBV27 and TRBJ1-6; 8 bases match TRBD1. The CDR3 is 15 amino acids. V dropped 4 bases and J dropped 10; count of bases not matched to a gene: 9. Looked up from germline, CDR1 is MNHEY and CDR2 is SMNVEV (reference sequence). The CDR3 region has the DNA TGTGCCAGCAGTTCTGCAGGGGGCTCTGGATCACCCCTCCACTTT. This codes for CASSSAGGSGSPLHF.

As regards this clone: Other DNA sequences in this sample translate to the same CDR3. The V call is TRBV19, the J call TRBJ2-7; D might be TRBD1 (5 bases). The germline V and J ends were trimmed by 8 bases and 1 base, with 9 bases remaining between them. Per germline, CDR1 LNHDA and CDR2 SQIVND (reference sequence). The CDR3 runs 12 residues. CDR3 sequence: CASATGSYEQYF. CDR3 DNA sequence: TGTGCCAGTGCTACAGGATCCTACGAGCAGTACTTC.

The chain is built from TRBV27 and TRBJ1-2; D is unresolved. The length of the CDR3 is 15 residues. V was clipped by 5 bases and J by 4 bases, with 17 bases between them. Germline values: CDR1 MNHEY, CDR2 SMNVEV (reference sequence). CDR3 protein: CASSPTGRTSYGYTF. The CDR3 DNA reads TGTGCCAGCAGTCCGACCGGGAGAACCAGCTATGGCTACACCTTC.

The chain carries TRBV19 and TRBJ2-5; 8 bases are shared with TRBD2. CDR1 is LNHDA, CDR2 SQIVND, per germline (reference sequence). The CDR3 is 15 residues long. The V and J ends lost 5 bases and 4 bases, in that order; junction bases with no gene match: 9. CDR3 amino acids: CASSLPGLGRETQYF. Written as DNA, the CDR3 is TGTGCCAGTAGTCTCCCGGGACTAGGTCGAGAGACCCAGTACTTC.

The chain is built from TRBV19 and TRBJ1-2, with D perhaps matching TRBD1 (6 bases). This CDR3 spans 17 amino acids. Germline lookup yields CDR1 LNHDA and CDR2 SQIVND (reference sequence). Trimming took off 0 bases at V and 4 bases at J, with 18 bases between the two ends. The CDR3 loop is CASSIDVGRGLGYGYTF. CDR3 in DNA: TGTGCCAGTAGTATAGATGTCGGCAGGGGTTTAGGCTATGGCTACACCTTC.

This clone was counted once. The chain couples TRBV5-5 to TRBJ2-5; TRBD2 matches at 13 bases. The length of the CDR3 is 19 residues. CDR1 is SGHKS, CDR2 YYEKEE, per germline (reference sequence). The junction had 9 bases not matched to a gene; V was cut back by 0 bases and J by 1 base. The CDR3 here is CASSLVPWTSGGLQETQYF. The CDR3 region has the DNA TGTGCCAGCAGCTTGGTCCCATGGACTAGCGGGGGACTCCAAGAGACCCAGTACTTC.

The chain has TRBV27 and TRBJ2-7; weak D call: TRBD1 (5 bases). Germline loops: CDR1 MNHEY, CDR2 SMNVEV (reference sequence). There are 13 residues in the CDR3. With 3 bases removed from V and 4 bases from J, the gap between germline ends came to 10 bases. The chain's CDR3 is CASSFRVRYEQYF. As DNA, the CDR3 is TGTGCCAGCAGTTTCAGGGTCAGGTACGAGCAGTACTTC.

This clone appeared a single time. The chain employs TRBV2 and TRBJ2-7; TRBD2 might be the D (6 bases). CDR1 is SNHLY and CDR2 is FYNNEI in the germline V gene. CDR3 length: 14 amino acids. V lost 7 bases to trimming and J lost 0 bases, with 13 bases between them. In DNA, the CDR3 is TGTGCCAGCACCAGGGAGGTGGACTCCTACGAGCAGTACTTC. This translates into CASTREVDSYEQYF.

The DNA of the CDR3 is TGCGCCAGCAGCCACGGCAGGGGAGCTGGGGCCAACGTCCTGACTTTC. Its protein product is CASSHGRGAGANVLTF. V and J are TRBV4-3 and TRBJ2-6; D is possibly TRBD1 (6 bases). CDR3 size: 16 residues. Trimming shortened V by 3 bases and J by 2 bases, and 11 bases separated the two germline ends. The germline V gene has CDR1 LGHNA and CDR2 YSLEER.

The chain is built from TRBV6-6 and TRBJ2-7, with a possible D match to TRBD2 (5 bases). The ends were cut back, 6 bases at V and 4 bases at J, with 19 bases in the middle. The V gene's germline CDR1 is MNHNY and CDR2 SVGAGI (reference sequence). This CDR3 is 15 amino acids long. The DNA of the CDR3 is TGTGCCAGCAGCCCGGGTGGTGGCAGGAGGTACGAGCAGTACTTC. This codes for CASSPGGGRRYEQYF.

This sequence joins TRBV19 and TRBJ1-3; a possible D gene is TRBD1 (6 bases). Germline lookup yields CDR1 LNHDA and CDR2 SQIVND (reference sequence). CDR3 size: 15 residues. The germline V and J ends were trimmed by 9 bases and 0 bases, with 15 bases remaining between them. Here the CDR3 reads CASLPGTLSGNTIYF. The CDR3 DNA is TGTGCCAGCCTGCCAGGGACACTCTCTGGAAACACCATATATTTT.

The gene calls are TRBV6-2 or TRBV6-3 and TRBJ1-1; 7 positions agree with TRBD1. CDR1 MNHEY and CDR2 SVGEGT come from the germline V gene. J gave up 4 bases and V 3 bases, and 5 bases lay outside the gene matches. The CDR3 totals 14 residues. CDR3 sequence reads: CASSYAGGSTEAFF. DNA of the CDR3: TGTGCCAGCAGTTATGCAGGGGGAAGCACTGAAGCTTTCTTT.

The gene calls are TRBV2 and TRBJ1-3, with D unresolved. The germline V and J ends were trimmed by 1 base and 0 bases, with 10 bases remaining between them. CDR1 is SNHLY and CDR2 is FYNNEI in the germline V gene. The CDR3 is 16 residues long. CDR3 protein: CASSEEGGYSGNTIYF. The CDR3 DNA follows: TGTGCCAGCAGTGAAGAGGGAGGCTACTCTGGAAACACCATATATTTT.